The next 15 T cell receptor beta chains were all read from a single sample in a study of T cells and Merkel cell carcinoma outcomes. TCRdb's table, derived via immunoSEQ multiplex PCR, lists solely in-frame clones and lacks some. This sample has 8,000 to 9,500 clones, with around 84% found just once. The sequencing input was tumor tissue from Merkel cell carcinoma. All receptors come from a human donor with Merkel cell carcinoma.

The rearrangement joins TRBV4-3 to TRBJ1-5; D gene ambiguous. The CDR3 covers 13 residues. The V end was cut by 4 bases, the J end by 9 bases, with 13 bases between. Germline CDR1 and CDR2: LGHNA and YSLEER. CDR3 protein: CASSPRAGRPQHF. Here the CDR3 DNA reads TGCGCCAGCAGCCCCCGGGCCGGCCGGCCCCAGCATTTT.

V and J are TRBV4-1 and TRBJ2-6, with TRBD1 as a possible D gene (5 bases). The ends were cut back, 2 bases at V and 0 bases at J, with 14 bases in the middle. This CDR3 spans 18 amino acids. Germline V lookup: CDR1 MGHRA, CDR2 YSYEKL. CDR3 amino acids: CASSQYQGLYSGANVLTF. CDR3 nucleotides: TGCGCCAGCAGCCAATATCAGGGCTTGTACTCTGGGGCCAACGTCCTGACTTTC.

This clone was recorded once. This chain connects TRBV7-2 to TRBJ1-5; D not resolved. Trimming shortened V by 0 bases and J by 2 bases, and 5 bases separated the two germline ends. The CDR3 consists of 14 residues. Per germline, CDR1 SGHTA and CDR2 FQGNSA. The CDR3 DNA follows: TGTGCCAGCAGCTTAGCCCAGGGCAATCAGCCCCAGCATTTT. It codes for CASSLAQGNQPQHF.

The V and J genes are TRBV7-2 and TRBJ1-2, with TRBD1 matching over 8 bases. CDR1 SGHTA and CDR2 FQGNSA come from the germline V gene. The length of the CDR3 is 13 residues. Unmatched junction bases numbered 8, after V lost 4 bases and J lost 10 bases. The CDR3 DNA follows: TGTGCCAGCAGCTCTGGGACAGGAGTTTACTACACCTTC. Residues: CASSSGTGVYYTF.

The chain is built from TRBV15 and TRBJ2-7; D is perhaps TRBD1 (5 bases). V was trimmed by 0 bases and J by 3 bases, leaving 6 bases between them. Per the germline V gene, CDR1 is LNHNV and CDR2 is YYDKDF (reference sequence). This CDR3 comprises 13 residues. CDR3 residues: CATSRDQGYEQYF. Written as DNA, the CDR3 is TGTGCCACCAGCAGAGATCAGGGCTACGAGCAGTACTTC.

V is TRBV19 and J is TRBJ1-1; D ambiguous. The ends were cut back, 5 bases at V and 0 bases at J, with 10 bases in the middle. Germline loops: CDR1 LNHDA, CDR2 SQIVND (reference sequence). CDR3 length: 14 amino acids. CDR3 DNA: TGTGCCAGTAGTGAACGGTACATGAACACTGAAGCTTTCTTT. It translates to CASSERYMNTEAFF. The full variable domain, its missing parts supplied by reference TRBV19 and TRBJ1-1, is DGGITQSPKYLFRKEGQNVTLSCEQNLNHDAMYWYRQDPGQGLRLIYYSQIVNDFQKGDIAEGYSVSREKKESFPLTVTSAQKNPTAFYLCASSERYMNTEAFFGQGTRLTVV.

This clone showed up just once. The chain combines TRBV5-1 with TRBJ2-3; TRBD1 or TRBD2 may be the D gene (7 bases each). V lost 3 bases and J 4 bases, leaving 21 bases between the germline ends. This CDR3 is 17 amino acids long. Germline CDR1 reads SGHRS; CDR2 reads YFSETQ. The CDR3 spells CASSSRGGVISADTQYF. Here the CDR3 DNA reads TGCGCCAGCAGCTCCAGGGGGGGAGTCATTTCAGCAGATACGCAGTATTTT.

The chain joins TRBV5-1 to TRBJ1-5, with 8 bases lining up with TRBD1. The V and J ends lost 0 bases and 2 bases, in that order; junction bases with no gene match: 4. From germline, CDR1 is SGHRS and CDR2 YFSETQ. The CDR3 covers 16 residues. The CDR3 DNA is TGCGCCAGCAGCTTGGAACCGGGACAGGGCAATCAGCCCCAGCATTTT. This sequence encodes CASSLEPGQGNQPQHF.

V is TRBV5-1 and J is TRBJ1-3, with D unclear. The CDR3 loop spans 12 amino acids. The ends were cut back, 0 bases at V and 9 bases at J, with 7 bases in the middle. The germline gives CDR1 SGHRS, CDR2 YFSETQ. This CDR3 is CASSLEGGTIYF. CDR3 nucleotide sequence: TGCGCCAGCAGCTTGGAGGGAGGCACCATATATTTT.

The rearrangement uses TRBV7-9 and TRBJ1-1; TRBD1 matches at 9 bases. The V gene's germline CDR1 is SEHNR and CDR2 FQNEAQ (reference sequence). The CDR3 runs to 14 residues. The trim removed 3 bases at V and 4 bases at J, leaving 3 bases unmatched. For the CDR3, the DNA is TGTGCCAGCAGCTTTCCGGACAGGGGCACTGAAGCTTTCTTT. This translates into CASSFPDRGTEAFF.

The chain links TRBV29-1 to TRBJ1-4; the D gene is possibly TRBD1 (6 bases). The CDR3 runs to 14 residues. Trimming pared 6 bases from V and 0 bases from J, leaving 11 bases between. Germline CDR1 is SQVTM and CDR2 is ANQGSEA. CDR3 protein: CSVLGQTTNEKLFF. CDR3 DNA: TGCAGCGTCCTCGGACAGACAACTAATGAAAAACTGTTTTTT. The whole variable domain, filled in from reference TRBV29-1 and TRBJ1-4, reads SAVISQKPSRDICQRGTSLTIQCQVDSQVTMMFWYRQQPGQSLTLIATANQGSEATYESGFVIDKFPISRPNLTFSTLTVSNMSPEDSSIYLCSVLGQTTNEKLFFGSGTQLSVL.

V is TRBV18 and J is TRBJ2-2; the D gene is possibly TRBD1 (6 bases). The CDR3 sequence is 17 residues long. The V gene lost 5 bases and the J gene lost 2 bases, with 18 bases spanning the gap. Germline CDR1 reads KGHSH; CDR2 reads LQKENI. CDR3 sequence: CASSFGQPNFNTGELFF. The CDR3 DNA reads as TGTGCCAGCTCATTTGGACAGCCAAACTTTAACACCGGGGAGCTGTTTTTT.

The V and J genes are TRBV7-9 and TRBJ1-4; weak D call: TRBD1 (5 bases). V shed 5 bases and J shed 8 bases, with 21 bases lying between them. Germline V gene sequence: CDR1 SEHNR, CDR2 FQNEAQ (reference sequence). The CDR3 has 16 amino acids. CDR3 DNA: TGTGCCAGCAGCCCCCCGCCCGGCACGGGGGAGGAAAAACTGTTTTTT. The encoded protein is CASSPPPGTGEEKLFF.

Comment on this clone: A read error may produce the germline difference seen at one junction end. This chain joins TRBV6-1 and TRBJ1-2; D unclear. Germline CDR1 MNHNS, CDR2 SASEGT. The CDR3 is made up of 12 amino acids. CDR3 region: CASGRVNYGYTF. DNA for the CDR3: TGTGCCAGCGGGAGGGTTAACTATGGCTATACCTTC.

J is TRBJ1-1 and V is TRBV11-2; maybe TRBD1 (5 bases). This CDR3 is 12 amino acids long. With 4 bases removed from V and 7 bases from J, the gap between germline ends came to 10 bases. Per germline, CDR1 SGHAT and CDR2 FQNNGV. DNA for the CDR3: TGTGCCAGCAGCTCCACACAGGTTGAAGCTTTCTTT. It yields the protein CASSSTQVEAFF.